The rows below give T cell receptor beta chains drawn from one sample of a study of control samples from healthy donors and cancer patients. Clones were sequenced by immunoSEQ multiplex PCR, and TCRdb holds only the in-frame ones, with some missing. The sample lists 150,000 to 200,000 clones; roughly 95% were seen once. Sequencing was carried out using blood. These receptors were obtained from a woman in her thirties in good health. Each CDR3 is given with its conserved first and last residue. D genes are given only for firm matches. Clone size is shown for a subset of rows, as once, few, many or a class of expanded clone.

D: TRBD1; J: TRBJ1-6; V: TRBV18; size: NA; CDR3: CASSPGDRGNSPLHF; DNA: TGTGCCAGCTCACCTGGGGACAGGGGAAATTCACCCCTCCACTTT
D: NA; J: TRBJ1-2; V: TRBV9; size: once; CDR3: CASSPSGVGYGYTF; DNA: TGTGCCAGCAGCCCTTCTGGGGTAGGCTATGGCTACACCTTC
D: TRBD1; J: TRBJ1-1; V: TRBV7-3; size: NA; CDR3: CASSPSGQGNTEAFF; DNA: TGTGCCAGCAGCCCAAGTGGACAGGGGAACACTGAAGCTTTCTTT
D: NA; J: TRBJ2-7; V: TRBV15; size: once; CDR3: CATSMSRALGEQYF; DNA: TGTGCCACCAGCATGTCCAGGGCTTTGGGCGAGCAGTACTTC
D: NA; J: TRBJ1-3; V: TRBV6-5; size: once; CDR3: CASSYSGEASGNTIYF; DNA: TGTGCCAGCAGTTACTCCGGGGAGGCCTCTGGAAACACCATATATTTT
D: NA; J: TRBJ2-5; V: TRBV27; size: NA; CDR3: CASSLSVPRKSFSPETQYF; DNA: TGTGCCAGCAGTTTATCCGTTCCAAGAAAGAGCTTTTCGCCCGAGACCCAGTACTTC
D: TRBD2; J: TRBJ2-5; V: TRBV18; size: NA; CDR3: CASSRGTSGIFGTQYF; DNA: TGTGCCAGCTCACGAGGGACTAGCGGGATATTTGGGACCCAGTACTTC
D: NA; J: TRBJ1-5; V: TRBV5-1; size: NA; CDR3: CASAPTAGDKNQPQHF; DNA: TGCGCCAGCGCCCCGACGGCAGGGGACAAGAATCAGCCCCAGCATTTT
D: NA; J: TRBJ1-1; V: TRBV19; size: NA; CDR3: CASSISRAAEAFF; DNA: TGTGCCAGTAGTATTAGCAGGGCCGCTGAAGCTTTCTTT
D: TRBD1; J: TRBJ2-5; V: TRBV28; size: NA; CDR3: CASSRPAGGGETQYF; DNA: TGTGCCAGCTCCCGCCCAGCAGGGGGCGGGGAGACCCAGTACTTC
D: NA; J: TRBJ2-2; V: TRBV7-9; size: NA; CDR3: CASSFGLGGNTGELFF; DNA: TGTGCCAGCAGCTTTGGGTTGGGCGGAAACACCGGGGAGCTGTTTTTT
D: TRBD2; J: TRBJ2-2; V: TRBV30; size: NA; CDR3: CAWERGANTGELFF; DNA: TGTGCCTGGGAGCGGGGGGCGAACACCGGGGAGCTGTTTTTT
D: TRBD2; J: TRBJ2-2; V: TRBV5-8; size: NA; CDR3: CASSLPVTSGNTGELFF; DNA: TGTGCCAGCAGCTTGCCTGTTACTAGCGGGAACACCGGGGAGCTGTTTTTT
D: NA; J: TRBJ2-7; V: TRBV6-5; size: NA; CDR3: CASSLGRYSYEQYF; DNA: TGTGCCAGCAGCCTGGGAAGATACTCCTACGAGCAGTACTTC
D: NA; J: TRBJ1-5; V: TRBV30; size: NA; CDR3: CAWSKPGRSNQPQHF; DNA: TGTGCCTGGAGTAAGCCTGGGAGGAGCAATCAGCCCCAGCATTTT
D: TRBD2; J: TRBJ2-3; V: TRBV9; size: NA; CDR3: CASSVGTSGTDTQYF; DNA: TGTGCCAGCAGCGTAGGTACTAGCGGTACAGATACGCAGTATTTT
D: TRBD1; J: TRBJ1-1; V: TRBV11-3; size: NA; CDR3: CASSLGRDRFMNTEAFF; DNA: TGTGCCAGCAGCTTGGGACGGGACAGGTTCATGAACACTGAAGCTTTCTTT
D: NA; J: TRBJ1-2; V: TRBV6-5; size: NA; CDR3: CASSYSKGNYGYTF; DNA: TGTGCCAGCAGCTACTCCAAAGGCAACTATGGCTACACCTTC
D: NA; J: TRBJ2-3; V: TRBV4-1; size: NA; CDR3: CASSQEYTTSTDTQYF; DNA: TGCGCCAGCAGCCAAGAGTATACAACTAGCACAGATACGCAGTATTTT
D: TRBD1; J: TRBJ1-5; V: TRBV4-1; size: NA; CDR3: CASSHGYRGANQPQHF; DNA: TGCGCCAGCAGCCATGGATACAGGGGCGCCAATCAGCCCCAGCATTTT
D: TRBD2; J: TRBJ2-1; V: TRBV11-2; size: NA; CDR3: CASSLGLAGVLWGEQFF; DNA: TGTGCCAGCAGCTTAGGACTAGCGGGGGTTCTTTGGGGTGAGCAGTTCTTC
D: TRBD1; J: TRBJ1-1; V: TRBV6-5; size: NA; CDR3: CASSRGRTEAFF; DNA: TGTGCCAGCAGCAGGGGGCGCACTGAAGCTTTCTTT
D: NA; J: TRBJ2-7; V: TRBV28; size: NA; CDR3: CASSFTSGEQYF; DNA: TGTGCCAGCAGTTTTACCTCGGGCGAGCAGTACTTC
D: NA; J: TRBJ1-1; V: TRBV9; size: NA; CDR3: CASSVADGFMNTEAFF; DNA: TGTGCCAGCAGCGTAGCGGACGGGTTTATGAACACTGAAGCTTTCTTT
D: NA; J: TRBJ1-1; V: TRBV9; size: NA; CDR3: CASSPGWGPNTEAFF; DNA: TGTGCCAGCAGCCCTGGGTGGGGGCCGAACACTGAAGCTTTCTTT
D: TRBD1; J: TRBJ1-1; V: TRBV19; size: NA; CDR3: CASSPRQGWDTEAFF; DNA: TGTGCCAGTAGTCCCCGACAGGGATGGGACACTGAAGCTTTCTTT
D: NA; J: TRBJ1-6; V: TRBV5-1; size: NA; CDR3: CASSETADNSPLHF; DNA: TGCGCCAGCAGCGAGACAGCGGACAATTCACCCCTCCACTTT
D: TRBD1; J: TRBJ2-5; V: TRBV10-3; size: NA; CDR3: CAISGTGGWETQYF; DNA: TGTGCCATCTCCGGGACAGGGGGCTGGGAGACCCAGTACTTC
D: TRBD1; J: TRBJ1-1; V: TRBV5-1; size: NA; CDR3: CASSLAADRKTEAFF; DNA: TGCGCCAGCAGCTTGGCCGCGGACAGGAAGACTGAAGCTTTCTTT
D: NA; J: TRBJ1-2; V: TRBV2; size: NA; CDR3: CASPTHEQLPLGGYGYTF; DNA: TGTGCCAGCCCGACCCATGAACAGCTGCCCTTGGGGGGATATGGCTACACCTTC
D: TRBD2; J: TRBJ2-6; V: TRBV6-1; size: NA; CDR3: CARSDGGGLGANVLTF; DNA: TGTGCCCGCAGTGACGGGGGGGGGCTTGGGGCCAACGTCCTGACTTTC
D: TRBD2; J: TRBJ2-7; V: TRBV3-1/TRBV3-2; size: NA; CDR3: CASATGTSGRYEQYF; DNA: TGTGCCAGCGCTACTGGGACTAGCGGGAGGTACGAGCAGTACTTC
D: TRBD1; J: TRBJ2-7; V: TRBV2; size: NA; CDR3: CASRLGTGYHEQYF; DNA: TGTGCCAGCAGGCTGGGGACAGGTTACCACGAGCAGTACTTC
D: NA; J: TRBJ2-1; V: TRBV19; size: NA; CDR3: CASSMRSHNEQFF; DNA: TGTGCCAGTAGTATGAGGAGTCACAATGAGCAGTTCTTC
D: NA; J: TRBJ2-6; V: TRBV5-4; size: once; CDR3: CASSFGTKTGANVLTF; DNA: TGTGCCAGCAGCTTTGGGACGAAGACTGGGGCCAACGTCCTGACTTTC
D: TRBD2; J: TRBJ2-1; V: TRBV5-1; size: NA; CDR3: CASSSGLAETYNEQFF; DNA: TGCGCCAGCAGCTCCGGACTAGCGGAAACCTACAATGAGCAGTTCTTC
D: NA; J: TRBJ2-1; V: TRBV24-1; size: NA; CDR3: CATSDLPDTSWGSYNEQFF; DNA: TGTGCCACCAGTGATTTGCCGGACACCTCCTGGGGCTCCTACAATGAGCAGTTCTTC
D: NA; J: TRBJ1-3; V: TRBV6-1; size: NA; CDR3: CASSDARRNTIYF; DNA: TGTGCCAGCAGTGACGCTCGACGGAACACCATATATTTT
D: NA; J: TRBJ2-3; V: TRBV7-8; size: NA; CDR3: CASSVLMNGGIGLADTQYF; DNA: TGTGCCAGCAGCGTATTAATGAACGGGGGAATCGGCTTAGCAGATACGCAGTATTTT
D: NA; J: TRBJ1-6; V: TRBV3-1/TRBV3-2; size: NA; CDR3: CASSQDRMENSPLHF; DNA: TGTGCCAGCAGCCAAGATCGGATGGAGAATTCACCCCTCCACTTT
D: TRBD1; J: TRBJ2-1; V: TRBV9; size: once; CDR3: CASTQGAATYNEQFF; DNA: TGTGCCAGCACCCAGGGGGCGGCAACCTACAATGAGCAGTTCTTC
D: TRBD2; J: TRBJ2-7; V: TRBV20-1; size: NA; CDR3: CSASILAGGYEQYF; DNA: TGCAGTGCTAGTATACTAGCGGGAGGTTACGAGCAGTACTTC
D: NA; J: TRBJ1-3; V: TRBV4-2; size: NA; CDR3: CASSQDMPASGNTIYF; DNA: TGTGCCAGCAGCCAAGATATGCCAGCCTCTGGAAACACCATATATTTT